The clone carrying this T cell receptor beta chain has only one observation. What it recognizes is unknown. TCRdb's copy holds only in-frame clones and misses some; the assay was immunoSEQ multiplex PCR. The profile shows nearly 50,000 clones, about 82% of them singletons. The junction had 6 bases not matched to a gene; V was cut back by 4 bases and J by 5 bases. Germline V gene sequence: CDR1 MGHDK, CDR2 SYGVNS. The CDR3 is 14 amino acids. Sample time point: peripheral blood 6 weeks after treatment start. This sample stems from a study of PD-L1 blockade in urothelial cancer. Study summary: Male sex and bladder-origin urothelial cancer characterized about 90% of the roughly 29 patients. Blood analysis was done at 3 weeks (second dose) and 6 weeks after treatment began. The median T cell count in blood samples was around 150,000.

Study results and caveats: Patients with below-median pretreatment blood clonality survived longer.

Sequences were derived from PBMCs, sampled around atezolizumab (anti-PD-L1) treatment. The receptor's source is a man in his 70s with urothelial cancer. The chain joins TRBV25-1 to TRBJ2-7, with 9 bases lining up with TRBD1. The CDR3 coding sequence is TGTGCCAGCAGTGCATGGACAGGGGTGGACGAGCAGTACTTC. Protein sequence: CASSAWTGVDEQYF.